This T cell receptor (beta chain) is drawn from a study of T cell repertoires in cytomegalovirus infection. General study results and limits: The ex vivo response showed dominance by HLA-C-restricted CMV-specific TCR beta clonotypes. Carriers of CMV and the relevant HLA type were discriminated by public TCR beta frequency.

This clonotype was seen only a few times. Its antigen is unidentified. One entry per CDR3 protein results from TCRdb running MiXCR on the reads. The table lists about 190,000 distinct CDR3 sequences, 28% of them singletons. Trimming at V came to 5 bases and at J to 1 base, leaving 7 bases not matched to a gene. The V gene's germline CDR1 is MDHEN and CDR2 SYDVKM. The CDR3 length is 15 residues. The V call is TRBV28, the J call TRBJ1-1, with 7 nucleotides matching TRBD1. Sequencing was performed on PBMCs. This TCR was recovered from a human donor in good health (CMV status not recorded). Some clones in this sample may be carry-over from other donors' samples. CDR3 nucleotide sequence: TGTGCCAGCAGTCCCCCGGGACAGCAGAACACTGAAGCTTTCTTT. Encoded protein: CASSPPGQQNTEAFF.